The 25 T cell receptor beta chains reported below all come from one sample, sequenced in a study of regulatory T cells in long-lasting Graves disease. Both iRepertoire HTBI primers and Arm-PCR of CDR3 regions were used to build the TCR beta libraries. Using its own MiXCR run on the multiplex PCR reads, TCRdb lists one record per CDR3 protein. Here the sample spans under 450,000 distinct CDR3 sequences, 12% being singletons. The time point here: newly diagnosed GD, antithyroid drugs for less than 3 months. Making the TCR library involved RNA that had been extracted from PBMCs. The same sample was also studied in work on T cells in Graves' hyperthyroidism and ophthalmopathy.

Sequencing was performed on peripheral blood mononuclear cells (PBMCs), taken at new diagnosis, from a patient treated with antithyroid drugs. The receptors come from a young woman with Graves disease.

This clonotype was seen repeatedly, ten times or more. The chain combines TRBV12-3 or TRBV12-4 with TRBJ2-5; 8 nucleotides line up with TRBD2. Trimming at V came to 5 bases and at J to 5 bases, leaving 16 bases not matched to a gene. This CDR3 is 17 amino acids long. DNA for the CDR3: TGTGCCAGCAGTAGGCCCTCTGCCGGGAGGGCCGGGGAGACCCAGTACTTC. Its protein is CASSRPSAGRAGETQYF.

As regards this clonotype: Being one base from a much bigger clone, this may be a read error. CDR3 residues: CATGSSAPLSYEQYF. DNA for the CDR3: TGTGCCACCGGGAGTAGCGCACCGCTCTCCTACGAGCAGTACTTC. The chain links TRBV7-9 to TRBJ2-7, with D tentatively TRBD2 (6 bases). Looked up from germline, CDR1 is SEHNR and CDR2 is FQNEAQ (reference sequence). Trimming took 10 bases from V and 0 from J, leaving 19 bases between them. The CDR3 length is 15 residues.

This clonotype was counted at least ten times. This chain joins TRBV7-2 and TRBJ2-2; D remains ambiguous. The CDR3 is 13 residues long. The germline CDR1 and CDR2 sequences are SGHTA and FQGNSA. Deletions cut 3 bases from V and 3 bases from J, with 5 bases between. The DNA of the CDR3 is TGTGCCAGCAGCTTTGACTACACCGGGGAGCTGTTTTTT. It encodes CASSFDYTGELFF.

The CDR3 reads CASSRSPPSGANVLTF. In nucleotides, the CDR3 is TGTGCCAGCAGCCGGTCGCCCCCCTCTGGGGCCAACGTCCTGACTTTC. The chain has TRBV11-2 and TRBJ2-6, with D uncertain. Per germline, CDR1 SGHAT and CDR2 FQNNGV. The length of the CDR3 is 16 residues. V was shortened by 5 bases and J by 0 bases, with 11 bases between the two germline ends. Full variable domain (missing parts from reference TRBV11-2 and TRBJ2-6): EAGVAQSPRYKIIEKRQSVAFWCNPISGHATLYWYQQILGQGPKLLIQFQNNGVVDDSQLPKDRFSAERLKGVDSTLKIQPAKLEDSAVYLCASSRSPPSGANVLTFGAGSRLTVL.

The V call is TRBV15, the J call TRBJ2-7, with 12 bases identical to TRBD2. Germline values: CDR1 LNHNV, CDR2 YYDKDF (reference sequence). The CDR3 is made up of 16 amino acids. V shed 2 bases, J shed 7 bases, and the junction held 9 bases outside the gene matches. The CDR3 sequence is CATSRYLAGGPGEQYF. The DNA for the CDR3 is TGTGCCACCAGCAGATACCTAGCGGGAGGGCCGGGGGAGCAGTACTTC.

This clonotype has a count of ten or more. The V gene is TRBV27, the J gene TRBJ2-1, with TRBD2 identical over 12 bases. After removal of 5 bases from V and 7 bases from J, the junction contained 6 bases not matched to a gene. The CDR3 consists of 15 residues. The V gene's germline CDR1 is MNHEY and CDR2 SMNVEV (reference sequence). Written as DNA, the CDR3 is TGTGCCAGCAGTGCTAGCGGGAGGGCTCCGAATGAGCAGTTCTTC. Translation gives CASSASGRAPNEQFF.

This clonotype was recorded a few times. CDR3 sequence reads: CASSVLEDLGTQYF. The CDR3 DNA sequence: TGTGCCAGCAGCGTTCTCGAGGACTTAGGGACCCAGTACTTC. The V gene is TRBV6-1, the J gene TRBJ2-5; weak D call: TRBD2 (5 bases). Germline values: CDR1 MNHNS, CDR2 SASEGT. V lost 6 bases and J 7 bases, leaving 18 bases between the germline ends. The CDR3 covers 14 residues.

V gene TRBV29-1 combines with J gene TRBJ1-1; D call uncertain. Trimming took 5 bases from V and 0 from J, leaving 1 base between them. Germline V gives CDR1 SQVTM, CDR2 ANQGSEA. CDR3 length: 10 residues. CDR3 coding DNA: TGCAGCGTTCTGAACACTGAAGCTTTCTTT. It is translated as CSVLNTEAFF.

At least ten counts were recorded for this clonotype. The genes are TRBV12-3 or TRBV12-4 and TRBJ2-1; weak D call: TRBD2 (5 bases). The CDR3 length is 15 residues. V lost 2 bases and J lost 0, with 8 bases in between. The CDR3 here is CASSLQTSSYNEQFF. CDR3 nucleotide sequence: TGTGCCAGCAGTTTACAAACTAGCTCCTACAATGAGCAGTTCTTC.

The sample holds a few counts of this clonotype. The rearrangement joins TRBV5-1 to TRBJ2-7; weak D call: TRBD2 (6 bases). The CDR3 runs to 15 residues. V was trimmed by 4 bases and J by 5 bases, leaving 19 bases between them. The V gene's germline CDR1 is SGHRS and CDR2 YFSETQ. Here the CDR3 DNA reads TGCGCCAGCAGCCCGTTCGGAGGGGTCCACGACGAGCAGTACTTC. Translating it yields CASSPFGGVHDEQYF.

In its sample, this clonotype was seen many times. The J gene is TRBJ2-3, the V gene TRBV12-3 or TRBV12-4, with TRBD2 identical over 8 bases. This CDR3 is built from 16 residues. Losses at the gene ends were 5 bases for V and 7 bases for J; bases not matched to a gene: 14. The CDR3 DNA is TGTGCCAGCAGTGTCGGGGGGGGACTGATAATTCATACGCAGTATTTT. Its protein product is CASSVGGGLIIHTQYF.

This clonotype was detected many times. The rearrangement uses TRBV11-2 and TRBJ2-5; D gene uncertain. The V end was cut by 1 base, the J end by 5 bases, with 11 bases between. Germline loops: CDR1 SGHAT, CDR2 FQNNGV. The CDR3 covers 14 residues. CDR3 DNA: TGTGCCAGCAGCTTAGTATCCGGTTGGGAGACCCAGTACTTC. This encodes CASSLVSGWETQYF.

This clonotype has at least ten counts. The V call is TRBV20-1, the J call TRBJ2-1; possibly TRBD2 for D (6 bases). This CDR3 spans 16 amino acids. CDR1 and CDR2 from the germline V gene are DFQATT and SNEGSKA (reference sequence). Between the trimmed V and J ends, which lost 3 bases and 7 bases, there was a span of 22 bases. As DNA, the CDR3 is TGCAGTGCTAGTTATGGGGGAGGACGGGTGTTGAATGAGCAGTTCTTC. Amino acid sequence: CSASYGGGRVLNEQFF.

There are many counts of this clonotype. The genes are TRBV30 and TRBJ2-7; D may match TRBD1 or TRBD2 (5 bases each). The length of the CDR3 is 13 residues. The germline V gene has CDR1 GTSNPN and CDR2 SVGIG (reference sequence). This CDR3 reads CARDEFTLDIKYV. In DNA form, the CDR3 reads TGTGCGAGGGACGAGTTTACACTGGATATTAAGTACGTC.

This clonotype was seen ten or more times. This chain joins TRBV5-1 and TRBJ2-3; no definite D call. With 7 bases removed from V and 4 bases from J, the gap between germline ends came to 19 bases. CDR3 size: 15 residues. Germline CDR1 and CDR2: SGHRS and YFSETQ. The CDR3 region has the DNA TGCGCCAGCCGAATAAATCCGAGCAACGCAGATACGCAGTATTTT. The encoded protein is CASRINPSNADTQYF.

This clonotype occurred many times. The CDR3 is CASSDGGAGTDTQYF. As DNA, the CDR3 is TGTGCCAGCAGCGACGGGGGGGCCGGCACAGATACGCAGTATTTT. The rearrangement joins TRBV9 to TRBJ2-3; 8 nucleotides align to TRBD2. Germline CDR1 SGDLS, CDR2 YYNGEE. This CDR3 has 15 residues. With V trimmed by 3 bases and J by 1 base, 4 bases remained unmatched.

The CDR3 is CAIKKDTQETQYF. The CDR3 DNA reads as TGTGCCATCAAGAAGGACACACAAGAGACCCAGTACTTC. The chain has TRBV6-1 and TRBJ2-5; D is possibly TRBD1 (5 bases). CDR1 is MNHNS, CDR2 SASEGT, per germline. The CDR3 is 13 amino acids. Deletions cut 10 bases from V and 2 bases from J, with 14 bases between.

The rearrangement joins TRBV6-2 or TRBV6-3 to TRBJ2-1; TRBD1 might be the D (5 bases). Germline-derived CDR1 and CDR2 are MNHEY and SVGEGT. V was trimmed by 5 bases and J by 2 bases, leaving 16 bases between them. CDR3 size: 16 residues. As DNA, the CDR3 is TGTGCCAGCAGTCCCTTGTTAGTAGGGGCCTACAATGAGCAGTTCTTC. It specifies CASSPLLVGAYNEQFF.

The sample holds many counts of this clonotype. The chain couples TRBV6-1 to TRBJ2-7; D is perhaps TRBD1 (6 bases). Trimming took 8 bases from V and 2 from J, leaving 7 bases between them. The CDR3 totals 11 residues. Germline values: CDR1 MNHNS, CDR2 SASEGT. This chain's CDR3 is CASGDTYEQYF. CDR3 sequence (DNA): TGTGCCAGCGGGGACACCTACGAGCAGTACTTC.

J is TRBJ2-2 and V is TRBV30; D gene ambiguous. Trimming took 2 bases from V and 1 from J, leaving 11 bases between them. Germline lookup yields CDR1 GTSNPN and CDR2 SVGIG (reference sequence). The CDR3 contains 15 residues. The CDR3 protein is CAWSTAVLNTGELFF. CDR3 DNA sequence: TGTGCCTGGAGTACGGCCGTTTTGAACACCGGGGAGCTGTTTTTT.

This clonotype appeared many times. The chain is built from TRBV12-3 or TRBV12-4 and TRBJ2-7; 7 nucleotides align to TRBD1. The CDR3 consists of 15 residues. J lost 7 bases, V lost 1 base, and 10 bases had no gene match. The CDR3 sequence: CASSLGLKGAWEQYF. The CDR3 region has the DNA TGTGCCAGCAGTTTAGGGTTAAAGGGGGCGTGGGAGCAGTACTTC.

In its sample, this clonotype was seen a few times. The J gene is TRBJ1-1, the V gene TRBV7-8; D perhaps matches TRBD1 (5 bases). The V and J ends lost 5 bases and 1 base respectively, with 17 bases between them. Per the germline V gene, CDR1 is SGHVS and CDR2 is FQNEAQ. CDR3 size: 16 residues. As DNA, the CDR3 is TGTGCCAGCAGCCCGAGTGGGGCGATCTGGAACACTGAAGCTTTCTTT. This translates into CASSPSGAIWNTEAFF.

This clonotype showed up just a few times. A single base separates this from a much larger clone, so it may be a read error. The chain uses TRBV2 and TRBJ2-1, with D possibly TRBD1 on 6 matching bases. CDR1 and CDR2 (germline): SNHLY, FYNNEI. This CDR3 has 13 residues. The CDR3 region has the DNA TGTGCCAGCGGAAGAAACAGGGACGATGAGCAGCTCTTC. Translating gives CASGRNRDDEQLF.

In its sample, this clonotype was seen many times. This chain connects TRBV12-3 or TRBV12-4 to TRBJ2-1, with 7 positions matching TRBD1. V shed 6 bases and J 3 bases; nucleotides not matched to a gene: 8. The CDR3 is 15 residues long. CDR3 bases: TGTGCCAGCAGGCAACGGACAGGAGTCTACAATGAGCAGTTCTTC. The encoded protein is CASRQRTGVYNEQFF.

This clonotype has just a few counts. The chain has TRBV7-9 and TRBJ2-2; D not certain. CDR1 SEHNR and CDR2 FQNEAQ come from the germline V gene (reference sequence). Trimming took 1 base from V and 0 from J, leaving 9 bases between them. CDR3 length: 16 amino acids. The DNA of the CDR3 is TGTGCCAGCAGCTTAGAGCCGCGGACGAACACCGGGGAGCTGTTTTTT. Protein product: CASSLEPRTNTGELFF.